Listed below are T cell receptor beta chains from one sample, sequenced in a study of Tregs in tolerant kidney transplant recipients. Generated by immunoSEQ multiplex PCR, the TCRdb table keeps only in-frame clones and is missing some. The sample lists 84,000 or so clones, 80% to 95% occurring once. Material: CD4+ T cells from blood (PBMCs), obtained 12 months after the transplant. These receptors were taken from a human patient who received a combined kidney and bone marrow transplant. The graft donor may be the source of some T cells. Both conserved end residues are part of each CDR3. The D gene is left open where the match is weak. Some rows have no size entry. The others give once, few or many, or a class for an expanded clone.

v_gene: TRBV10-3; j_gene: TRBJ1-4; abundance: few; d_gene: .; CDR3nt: TGTGCCATCAGTGAGAACGAGGACAGAAAACTGTTTTTT; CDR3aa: CAISENEDRKLFF
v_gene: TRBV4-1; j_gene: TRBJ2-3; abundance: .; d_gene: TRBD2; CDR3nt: TGCGCCAGCAGCCAAGTTCTGCTAGCGGGAGAGGGCACAGATACGCAGTATTTT; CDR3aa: CASSQVLLAGEGTDTQYF
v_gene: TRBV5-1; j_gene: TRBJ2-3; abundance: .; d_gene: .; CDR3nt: TGCGCCAGCAGCTTGCGAGATACGCAGTATTTT; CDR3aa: CASSLRDTQYF
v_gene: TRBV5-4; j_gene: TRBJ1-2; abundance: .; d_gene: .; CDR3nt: TGTGCCAGCAGCCGCGACAGGCACGAAGGCTACACCTTC; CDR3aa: CASSRDRHEGYTF
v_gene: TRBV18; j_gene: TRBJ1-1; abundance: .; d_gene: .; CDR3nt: TGTGCCAGCTCAGCGCAATGGGGGGGGGCTTCTGAAGCTTTCTTT; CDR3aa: CASSAQWGGASEAFF
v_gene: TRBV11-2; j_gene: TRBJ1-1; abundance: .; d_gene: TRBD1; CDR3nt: TGTGCCAGCAGCCCCCTCACAGGGGCGAACACTGAAGCTTTCTTT; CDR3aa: CASSPLTGANTEAFF
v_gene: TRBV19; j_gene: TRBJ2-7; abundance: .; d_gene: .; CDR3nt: TGTGCCAGTAGTATCCCAGGGCTCACCTACGAGCAGTACTTC; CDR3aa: CASSIPGLTYEQYF
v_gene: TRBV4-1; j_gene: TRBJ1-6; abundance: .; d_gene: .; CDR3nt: TGCGCCAGCAGCCGAGGGGGTCCGGATTCACCCCTCCACTTT; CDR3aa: CASSRGGPDSPLHF
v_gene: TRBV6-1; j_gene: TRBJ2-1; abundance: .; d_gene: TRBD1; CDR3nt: TGTGCCAGCAGTCTCGACAGGGGGCGCAACAATGAGCAGTTCTTC; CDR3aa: CASSLDRGRNNEQFF
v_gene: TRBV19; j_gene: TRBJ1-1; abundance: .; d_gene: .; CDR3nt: TGTGCCAGTAGTTCCGGGTGGTCGGCTGAAGCTTTCTTT; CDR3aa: CASSSGWSAEAFF
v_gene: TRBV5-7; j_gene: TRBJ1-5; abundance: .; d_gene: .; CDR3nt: TGTGCCAGCAGCTTTGGTCAGGGGAGGGAGCCCCAGCATTTT; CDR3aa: CASSFGQGREPQHF
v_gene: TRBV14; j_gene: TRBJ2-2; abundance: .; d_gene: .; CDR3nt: TGTGCCAGCAGCCAAGCCACAGGGTACCACACCGGGGAGCTGTTTTTT; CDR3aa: CASSQATGYHTGELFF
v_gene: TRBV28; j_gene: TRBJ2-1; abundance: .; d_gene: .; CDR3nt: TGTGCCAGCAGTTTACCAGGGCCCAATGAGCAGTTCTTC; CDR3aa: CASSLPGPNEQFF
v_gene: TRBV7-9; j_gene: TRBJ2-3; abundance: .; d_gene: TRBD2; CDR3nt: TGTGCCAGCAGCTTAGCGAGACTAGCGGATGCAGATACGCAGTATTTT; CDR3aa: CASSLARLADADTQYF
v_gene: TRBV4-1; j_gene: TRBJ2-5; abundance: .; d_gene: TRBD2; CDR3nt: TGCGCCAGCAGCCCCGTGCGGGGACTAGCGGGGGCCCAAGAGACCCAGTACTTC; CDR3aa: CASSPVRGLAGAQETQYF
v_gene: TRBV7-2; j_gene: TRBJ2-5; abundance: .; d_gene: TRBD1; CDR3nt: TGTGCCAGCAGCTCAGGGACAGCAAAGACCCAGTACTTC; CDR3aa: CASSSGTAKTQYF
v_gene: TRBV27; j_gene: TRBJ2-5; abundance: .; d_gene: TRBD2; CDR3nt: TGTGCCAGCAGTTCCCACTCCCTAGCGGCCCAGTACTTC; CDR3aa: CASSSHSLAAQYF
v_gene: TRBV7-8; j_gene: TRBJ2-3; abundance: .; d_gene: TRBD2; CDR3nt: TGTGCCAGTCTTCATCACGGGGGGGCCGGCACAGATACGCAGTATTTT; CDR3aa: CASLHHGGAGTDTQYF
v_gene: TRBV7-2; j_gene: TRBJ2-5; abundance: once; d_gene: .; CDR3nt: TGTGCCAGCAGCTTAGGAGGACGGGAGAGCCAAGAGACCCAGTACTTC; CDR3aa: CASSLGGRESQETQYF
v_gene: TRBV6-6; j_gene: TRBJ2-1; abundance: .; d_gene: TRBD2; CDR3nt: TGTGCCAGCAGTTTCTCCGGGACTAGCGGGACAAATGAGCAGTTCTTC; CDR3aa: CASSFSGTSGTNEQFF
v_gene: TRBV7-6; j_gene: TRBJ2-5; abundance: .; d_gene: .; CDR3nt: TGTGCCAGCAGCTTAGCCGGGACACGTCAAGAGACCCAGTACTTC; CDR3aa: CASSLAGTRQETQYF
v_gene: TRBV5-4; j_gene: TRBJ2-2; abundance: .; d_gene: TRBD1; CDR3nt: TGTGCCAGCAGCCGGGACAGAAACACCGGGGAGCTGTTTTTT; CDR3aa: CASSRDRNTGELFF
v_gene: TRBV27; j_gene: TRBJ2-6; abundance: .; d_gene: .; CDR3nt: TGTGCCAGCAGTTTATTTTACAGCCTGGGCAGGTACTCTGGGGCCAACGTCCTGACTTTC; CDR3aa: CASSLFYSLGRYSGANVLTF
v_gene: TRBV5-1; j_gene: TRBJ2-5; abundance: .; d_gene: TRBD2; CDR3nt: TGCGCCAGCAGACTAGCGGGATTTCGGCAAGAGACCCAGTACTTC; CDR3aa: CASRLAGFRQETQYF
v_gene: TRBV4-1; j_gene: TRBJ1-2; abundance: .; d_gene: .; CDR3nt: TGCGCCAGCAGCCAAAACTACGCCGCCCAGTCAAACTATGGCTACACCTTC; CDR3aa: CASSQNYAAQSNYGYTF
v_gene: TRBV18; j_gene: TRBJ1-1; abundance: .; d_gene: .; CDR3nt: TGTGCCAGCTCACCCAGAAACACTGAAGCTTTCTTT; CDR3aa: CASSPRNTEAFF
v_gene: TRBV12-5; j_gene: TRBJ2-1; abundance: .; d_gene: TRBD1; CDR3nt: TGTGCTAGTGGTTTGGTCTACCTAGGGACAGGAGACGCCTACAATGAGCAGTTCTTC; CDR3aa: CASGLVYLGTGDAYNEQFF